These T cell receptor beta chains were read from a single sample in a study of glioma-infiltrating T cells. TCRdb re-analysed the multiplex PCR reads in MiXCR, keeping a single row per CDR3 protein. This table has fewer than 500,000 distinct CDR3 sequences, roughly two fifths appearing once. The sequencing input was glioma tissue, nonneoplastic brain tissue, or PBMCs (not recorded which). The receptors here all came from a human donor with low-grade glioma or glioblastoma, undergoing nonglioma brain surgery, or in good health (not recorded which). Both conserved end residues are part of each CDR3. The D gene is left open where the match is weak. The size entry is marked missing in some rows and otherwise reads once, few, many or a size class.

>-|TRBV4-1|TRBJ2-3|-
CASSRAGFTDTQYF
TGCGCCAGCAGCCGAGCGGGTTTCACAGATACGCAGTATTTT
>many|TRBV28|TRBJ1-2|-
CASSFQTGGYGYTF
TGTGCCAGCAGTTTCCAGACAGGCGGCTATGGCTACACCTTC
>-|TRBV5-4|TRBJ2-1|-
CASSLGLEASSSYNEQFF
TGTGCCAGCAGCTTGGGTCTAGAGGCCTCAAGCTCCTACAATGAGCAGTTCTTC
>-|TRBV20-1|TRBJ2-3|-
CSARPEAGDTQYF
TGCAGTGCCCGACCCGAAGCTGGAGATACGCAGTATTTT
>-|TRBV20-1|TRBJ2-3|TRBD2
CSARRTRSRDTQYF
TGCAGTGCCCGAAGGACTAGATCCCGAGATACGCAGTATTTT
>many|TRBV6-2/TRBV6-3|TRBJ2-2|-
CASSGQYTGELFF
TGTGCCAGCAGCGGACAGTACACCGGGGAGCTGTTTTTT
>few|TRBV20-1|TRBJ1-1|-
CSADGGAANTEAFF
TGCAGTGCCGACGGCGGGGCAGCGAACACTGAAGCTTTCTTT
>-|TRBV7-2|TRBJ1-1|-
CASSLEVTVMNTEAFF
TGTGCCAGCAGCTTAGAGGTGACGGTCATGAACACTGAAGCTTTCTTT
>-|TRBV4-1|TRBJ2-1|-
CASSQVLPPRETQFF
TGCGCCAGCAGCCAAGTGCTCCCCCCGAGGGAGACCCAGTTCTTC
>many|TRBV28|TRBJ2-5|-
CASTLVRQETQYF
TGTGCCAGCACTCTGGTCCGTCAAGAGACCCAGTACTTC
>once|TRBV7-2|TRBJ2-1|-
CASSLGGYHQETQFF
TGTGCCAGCAGCTTAGGAGGGTACCACCAAGAGACCCAGTTCTTC
>-|TRBV15|TRBJ2-1|-
CATSRDSTGGYNEQFF
TGTGCCACCAGCAGAGATTCTACTGGCGGATACAATGAGCAGTTCTTC
>few|TRBV25-1|TRBJ2-7|-
CASSESPQAYEQYF
TGTGCCAGCAGTGAATCACCACAGGCCTACGAGCAGTACTTC
>-|TRBV28|TRBJ1-2|-
CASSLWGTSNYGYTF
TGTGCCAGCAGTTTATGGGGCACATCTAACTATGGCTACACCTTC
>-|TRBV20-1|TRBJ2-2|TRBD2
CSSTSGRYTGELFF
TGCAGTTCGACTAGCGGGAGATATACCGGGGAGCTGTTTTTT
>few|TRBV28|TRBJ2-5|-
CASSLRQWRETQYF
TGTGCCAGCAGTTTACGGCAGTGGCGAGAGACCCAGTACTTC
>-|TRBV7-2|TRBJ1-1|-
CASSPGMLAEAFF
TGTGCCAGCAGCCCCGGGATGCTAGCAGAAGCTTTCTTT
>-|TRBV7-2|TRBJ1-1|-
CASSLGYFDSRTWTEAFF
TGTGCCAGCAGCTTAGGTTATTTCGACAGCCGAACGTGGACTGAAGCTTTCTTT
>many|TRBV28|TRBJ2-3|-
CASSPLPGKGTDTQYF
TGTGCCAGCAGTCCCCTCCCCGGAAAGGGCACAGATACGCAGTATTTT
>-|TRBV27|TRBJ2-7|TRBD1
CASSPGQGTYNEQYF
TGTGCCAGCAGTCCGGGACAGGGAACCTACAATGAGCAGTACTTC